These 18 T cell receptor beta chains came from one sample sequenced in a study of CD8 T cells in ankylosing spondylitis. From the 5' RACE reads, TCRdb called clonotypes with MiXCR, one entry per CDR3 protein. The table includes about 150,000 distinct CDR3 sequences, under 35% detected once. The sequenced sample consisted of synovial fluid, either unsorted or a sorted T cell fraction (not recorded which). Receptors were obtained from a male donor with ankylosing spondylitis.

The chain links TRBV7-2 to TRBJ2-5; D is uncertain. The CDR3 is made up of 15 amino acids. Between the trimmed V and J ends, which lost 5 bases and 4 bases, there was a span of 17 bases. Per germline, CDR1 SGHTA and CDR2 FQGNSA. CDR3 DNA: TGTGCCAGCAGCCAACCTGGGTGGAGCCTAGAGACCCAGTACTTC. Translation: CASSQPGWSLETQYF.

The chain carries TRBV5-5 and TRBJ2-1; 7 nucleotides align to TRBD1. Germline CDR1 SGHKS, CDR2 YYEKEE (reference sequence). V shed 4 bases and J 0 bases; nucleotides not matched to a gene: 4. The CDR3 contains 15 residues. The CDR3 spells CASSTGVYSYNEQFF. CDR3 bases: TGTGCCAGCAGCACAGGGGTTTACTCCTACAATGAGCAGTTCTTC.

The table lists this clonotype with a few counts. The chain couples TRBV7-2 to TRBJ2-5; 7 positions match TRBD1. The CDR3 has 13 amino acids. Germline V gene data show CDR1 as SGHTA and CDR2 as FQGNSA. After removal of 5 bases from V and 5 bases from J, the junction contained 5 bases not matched to a gene. The CDR3 spells CASSNDRVETQYF. CDR3 in DNA: TGTGCCAGCAGCAACGACAGGGTTGAGACCCAGTACTTC.

This clonotype was seen a handful of times. J is TRBJ2-7 and V is TRBV7-2; D unclear. The CDR3 extends over 14 amino acids. Germline V lookup: CDR1 SGHTA, CDR2 FQGNSA. V was cut by 0 bases and J by 6 bases, with 12 bases left in between. CDR3 bases: TGTGCCAGCAGCTTAGCGCTGGGCTTAGCCGAGCAGTACTTC. Its translation: CASSLALGLAEQYF.

This chain uses TRBV24-1 with TRBJ1-2; D unresolved. Germline V gene sequence: CDR1 KGHDR, CDR2 SFDVKD. Trimming cost V 1 base and J 3 bases, with 8 bases left between them. This CDR3 spans 14 amino acids. The CDR3 sequence is CATSDFRVDYGYTF. The CDR3 DNA reads TGTGCCACCAGTGATTTTAGGGTAGACTATGGCTACACCTTC.

The genes are TRBV6-2 or TRBV6-3 and TRBJ1-5; 9 positions agree with TRBD1. CDR3 length: 15 residues. Trimming at V came to 8 bases and at J to 7 bases, leaving 12 bases not matched to a gene. CDR1 and CDR2 from the germline V gene are MNHEY and SVGEGT. The CDR3 DNA follows: TGTGCCAGCTCTACACCGGGACAGGGAAGACAGCCCCAGCATTTT. It encodes CASSTPGQGRQPQHF.

The rearrangement links TRBV20-1 to TRBJ1-6, with unresolved D. Germline-derived CDR1 and CDR2 are DFQATT and SNEGSKA (reference sequence). Trimming cost V 2 bases and J 7 bases, with 15 bases left between them. The CDR3 has 15 residues. The chain's CDR3 is CSARTIMGSNSPLHF. The CDR3 DNA sequence: TGCAGTGCTAGAACGATTATGGGCAGCAATTCACCCCTCCACTTT.

The rearrangement links TRBV7-7 to TRBJ2-3, with D unresolved. The CDR3 has 16 amino acids. Germline CDR1 SSHAT, CDR2 FNYEAQ (reference sequence). The ends were cut back, 1 base at V and 2 bases at J, with 13 bases in the middle. In DNA form, the CDR3 reads TGTGCCAGCAGCTTAGGCCCTCCAGGCCTCACAGATACGCAGTATTTT. Translation gives CASSLGPPGLTDTQYF.

This clonotype appeared many times. The V gene is TRBV18, the J gene TRBJ2-1, with D perhaps matching TRBD2 (5 bases). The CDR3 has 14 amino acids. V was trimmed by 5 bases and J by 0 bases, leaving 8 bases between them. Germline CDR1 KGHSH, CDR2 LQKENI. The CDR3 spells CASSGGSSYNEQFF. CDR3 nucleotides: TGTGCCAGCTCAGGCGGGTCCTCCTACAATGAGCAGTTCTTC.

V is TRBV2 and J is TRBJ1-4, with 7 nucleotides matching TRBD1. Looked up from germline, CDR1 is SNHLY and CDR2 is FYNNEI. V lost 3 bases, J lost 0 bases, and 1 base stayed unmatched. The length of the CDR3 is 15 residues. The CDR3 loop reads CASSEQGATNEKLFF. CDR3 in DNA: TGTGCCAGCAGTGAGCAGGGGGCAACTAATGAAAAACTGTTTTTT. Supplemented by reference TRBV2 and TRBJ1-4, the full variable domain reads EPEVTQTPSHQVTQMGQEVILRCVPISNHLYFYWYRQILGQKVEFLVSFYNNEISEKSEIFDDQFSVERPDGSNFTLKIRSTKLEDSAMYFCASSEQGATNEKLFFGSGTQLSVL.

J is TRBJ2-7 and V is TRBV5-1, with 15 bases fitting TRBD2. Germline values: CDR1 SGHRS, CDR2 YFSETQ. The CDR3 has 17 residues. The junction had 6 bases not matched to a gene; V was cut back by 4 bases and J by 1 base. The CDR3 DNA reads as TGCGCCAGCAGCCTTGGACTAGCGGGAGGGCTTTCCTACGAGCAGTACTTC. This encodes CASSLGLAGGLSYEQYF. Together with reference TRBV5-1 and TRBJ2-7, the CDR3 gives the full variable domain: KAGVTQTPRYLIKTRGQQVTLSCSPISGHRSVSWYQQTPGQGLQFLFEYFSETQRNKGNFPGRFSGRQFSNSRSEMNVSTLELGDSALYLCASSLGLAGGLSYEQYFGPGTRLTVT.

This clonotype was counted ten times or more. The chain combines TRBV9 with TRBJ2-7; D not certain. V was pared by 0 bases and J by 6 bases, with 10 bases between. The CDR3 has 13 residues. CDR1 SGDLS and CDR2 YYNGEE come from the germline V gene. The CDR3 here is CASSVDWSTEQYF. Here the CDR3 DNA reads TGTGCCAGCAGCGTAGATTGGAGTACCGAGCAGTACTTC.

This clonotype appeared many times. The rearrangement links TRBV3-2 to TRBJ1-5; the table gives TRBD1 as D, unverified against the DNA. TRBV3-2 is described as a pseudogene. This CDR3 has 15 residues. CDR3 bases: TGTGCCAGCAGCCAAGCAGAGGGGTCGGGACAGCCCCAGCATTTT. Amino acid sequence: CASSQAEGSGQPQHF.

In its sample, this clonotype was seen many times. The gene calls are TRBV2 and TRBJ1-6, with D possibly being TRBD1 (6 bases). The V gene lost 6 bases and the J gene lost 7 bases, with 10 bases spanning the gap. The CDR3 totals 13 residues. Germline CDR1 is SNHLY and CDR2 is FYNNEI. In nucleotides, the CDR3 is TGTGCCAGCAGCGACAGGAACAATTCACCCCTCCACTTT. It codes for CASSDRNNSPLHF.

This clonotype has just a few counts. The chain is built from TRBV5-1 and TRBJ2-5, with 8 bases lining up with TRBD2. This CDR3 comprises 15 residues. The V and J ends lost 1 base and 5 bases, in that order; junction bases with no gene match: 7. Germline values: CDR1 SGHRS, CDR2 YFSETQ. The CDR3 region is CASSLIPQREETQYF. CDR3 bases: TGCGCCAGCAGCTTGATCCCCCAGCGGGAGGAGACCCAGTACTTC.

The J gene is TRBJ1-5, the V gene TRBV7-9; D is undetermined. Germline V gives CDR1 SEHNR, CDR2 FQNEAQ (reference sequence). V dropped 3 bases and J dropped 4 bases, with 10 bases sitting between them. The CDR3 is made up of 14 amino acids. CDR3 sequence: CASSFPDGNQPQHF. CDR3 coding DNA: TGTGCCAGCAGCTTTCCGGACGGGAATCAGCCCCAGCATTTT.

The J gene is TRBJ2-3, the V gene TRBV4-1; D may be TRBD1 or TRBD2 (5 bases each). The CDR3 is made up of 16 amino acids. The V end lost 3 bases, the J end lost 4 bases, and 17 bases lay between the germline ends. Germline V lookup: CDR1 MGHRA, CDR2 YSYEKL. CDR3 coding DNA: TGCGCCAGCAGCCAGGGGACCCAAGGAGTGGCAGATACGCAGTATTTT. Translating it yields CASSQGTQGVADTQYF.

V gene TRBV7-9 combines with J gene TRBJ2-5; 10 bases agree with TRBD2. Germline CDR1 and CDR2: SEHNR and FQNEAQ (reference sequence). V was pared by 5 bases and J by 2 bases, with 5 bases of the junction left unmatched. CDR3 length: 15 residues. CDR3 sequence reads: CASSRKLAGQETQYF. CDR3 coding DNA: TGTGCCAGCAGCCGAAAACTAGCGGGGCAAGAGACCCAGTACTTC.